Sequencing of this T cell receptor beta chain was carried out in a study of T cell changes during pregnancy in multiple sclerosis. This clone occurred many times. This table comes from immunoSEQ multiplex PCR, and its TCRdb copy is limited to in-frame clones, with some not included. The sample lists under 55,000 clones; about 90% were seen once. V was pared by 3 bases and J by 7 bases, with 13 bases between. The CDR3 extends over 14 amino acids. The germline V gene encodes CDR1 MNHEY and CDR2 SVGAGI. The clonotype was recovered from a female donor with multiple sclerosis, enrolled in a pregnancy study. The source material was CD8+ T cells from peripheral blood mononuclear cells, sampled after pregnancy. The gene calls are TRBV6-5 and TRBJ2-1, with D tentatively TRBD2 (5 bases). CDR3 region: CASSYNGEANEQFF. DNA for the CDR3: TGTGCCAGCAGTTATAACGGGGAAGCAAATGAGCAGTTCTTC.